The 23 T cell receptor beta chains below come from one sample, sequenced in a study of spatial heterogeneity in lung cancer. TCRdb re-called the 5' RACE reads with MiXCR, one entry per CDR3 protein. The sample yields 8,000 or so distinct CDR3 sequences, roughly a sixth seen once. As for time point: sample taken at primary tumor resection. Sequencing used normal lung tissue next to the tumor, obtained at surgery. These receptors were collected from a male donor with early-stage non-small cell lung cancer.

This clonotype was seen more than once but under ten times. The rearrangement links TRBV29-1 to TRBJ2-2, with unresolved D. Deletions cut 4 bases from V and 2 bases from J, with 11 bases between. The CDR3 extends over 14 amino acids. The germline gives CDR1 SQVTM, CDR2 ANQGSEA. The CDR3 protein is CSVGLNSNTGELFF. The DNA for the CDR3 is TGCAGCGTTGGCCTGAACAGTAACACCGGGGAGCTGTTTTTT.

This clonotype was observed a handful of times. The CDR3 DNA is TGTGCCACCAGCAGAGATGGGGAAAAGTCACCCCTCCACTTT. Protein product: CATSRDGEKSPLHF. J is TRBJ1-6 and V is TRBV15; D is unresolved. V was clipped by 0 bases and J by 10 bases, with 10 bases between them. There are 14 residues in the CDR3. Germline V lookup: CDR1 LNHNV, CDR2 YYDKDF (reference sequence).

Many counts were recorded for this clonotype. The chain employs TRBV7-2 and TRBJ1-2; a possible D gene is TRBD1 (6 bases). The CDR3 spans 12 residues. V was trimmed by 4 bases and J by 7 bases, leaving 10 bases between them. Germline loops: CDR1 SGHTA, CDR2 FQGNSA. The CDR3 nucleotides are TGTGCCAGCAGCTCACAGGGACGTGGCTACACCTTC. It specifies CASSSQGRGYTF.

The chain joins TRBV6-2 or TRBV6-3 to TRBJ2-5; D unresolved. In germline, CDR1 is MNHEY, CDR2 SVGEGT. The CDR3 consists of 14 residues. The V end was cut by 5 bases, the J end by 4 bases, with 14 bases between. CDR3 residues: CASSAPGSGETQYF. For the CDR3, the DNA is TGTGCCAGCAGTGCCCCTGGTTCGGGAGAGACCCAGTACTTC.

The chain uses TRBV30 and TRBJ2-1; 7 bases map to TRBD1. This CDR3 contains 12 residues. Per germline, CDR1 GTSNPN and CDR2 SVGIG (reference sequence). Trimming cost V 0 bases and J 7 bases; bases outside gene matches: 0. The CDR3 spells CAWSVQGNEQFF. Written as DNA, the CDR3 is TGTGCCTGGAGTGTACAGGGGAATGAGCAGTTCTTC.

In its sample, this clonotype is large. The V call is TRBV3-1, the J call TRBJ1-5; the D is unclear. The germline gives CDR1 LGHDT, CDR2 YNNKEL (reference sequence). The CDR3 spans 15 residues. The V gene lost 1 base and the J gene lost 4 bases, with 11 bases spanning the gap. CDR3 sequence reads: CASSQVLGSNQPQHF. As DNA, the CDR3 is TGTGCCAGCAGCCAAGTTCTGGGCTCGAATCAGCCCCAGCATTTT.

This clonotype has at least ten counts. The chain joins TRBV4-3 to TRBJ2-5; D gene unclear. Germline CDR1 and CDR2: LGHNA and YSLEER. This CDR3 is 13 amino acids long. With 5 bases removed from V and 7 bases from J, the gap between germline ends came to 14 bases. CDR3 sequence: CASSVTGVGTQYF. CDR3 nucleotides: TGCGCCAGCAGCGTTACTGGAGTCGGGACCCAGTACTTC.

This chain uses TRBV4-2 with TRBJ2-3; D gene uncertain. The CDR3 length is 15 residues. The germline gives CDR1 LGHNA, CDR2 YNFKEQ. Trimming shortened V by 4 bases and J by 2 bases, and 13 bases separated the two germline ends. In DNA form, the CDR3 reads TGTGCCAGCAGCCCGGTCCTGGATACCACAGATACGCAGTATTTT. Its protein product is CASSPVLDTTDTQYF.

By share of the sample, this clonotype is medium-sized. The DNA of the CDR3 is TGTGCCAGCAGCTCGCTGACTAGCGGGGTCTTCGCAGATACGCAGTATTTT. Its translation: CASSSLTSGVFADTQYF. The chain couples TRBV7-6 to TRBJ2-3, with TRBD2 matching over 11 bases. The CDR3 sequence is 17 residues long. Per germline, CDR1 SGHVS and CDR2 FNYEAQ. Unmatched junction bases numbered 10, after V lost 4 bases and J lost 4 bases.

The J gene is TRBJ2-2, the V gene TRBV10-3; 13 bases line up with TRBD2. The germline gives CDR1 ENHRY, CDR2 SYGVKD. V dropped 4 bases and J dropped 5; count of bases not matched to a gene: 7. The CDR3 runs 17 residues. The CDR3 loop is CAISGGLAGPTTGELFF. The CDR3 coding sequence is TGTGCCATCAGTGGGGGACTAGCGGGACCAACGACCGGGGAGCTGTTTTTT.

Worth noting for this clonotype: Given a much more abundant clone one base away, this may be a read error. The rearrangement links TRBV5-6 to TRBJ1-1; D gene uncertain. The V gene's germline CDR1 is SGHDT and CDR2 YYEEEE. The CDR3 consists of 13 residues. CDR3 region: CANSLQLGTEAFF. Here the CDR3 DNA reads TGTGCCAACAGCTTGCAGTTGGGCACTGAAGCTTTCTTT.

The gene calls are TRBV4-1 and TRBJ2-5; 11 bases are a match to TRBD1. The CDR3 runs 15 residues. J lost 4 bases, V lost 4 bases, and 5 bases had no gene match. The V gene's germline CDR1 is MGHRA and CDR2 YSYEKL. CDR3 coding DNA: TGCGCCAGCAGCCGAGAGGACAGGGGGCGAGAGACCCAGTACTTC. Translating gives CASSREDRGRETQYF.

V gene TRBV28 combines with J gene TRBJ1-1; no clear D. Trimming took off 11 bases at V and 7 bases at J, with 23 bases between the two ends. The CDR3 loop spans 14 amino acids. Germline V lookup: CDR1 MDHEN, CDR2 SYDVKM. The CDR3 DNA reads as TGTGCCGTGACCCTAGACCCTACTGGGGTTGAAGCTTTCTTT. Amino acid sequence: CAVTLDPTGVEAFF. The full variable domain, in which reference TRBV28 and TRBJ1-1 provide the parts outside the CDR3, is DVKVTQSSRYLVKRTGEKVFLECVQDMDHENMFWYRQDPGLGLRLIYFSYDVKMKEKGDIPEGYSVSREKKERFSLILESASTNQTSMYLCAVTLDPTGVEAFFGQGTRLTVV.

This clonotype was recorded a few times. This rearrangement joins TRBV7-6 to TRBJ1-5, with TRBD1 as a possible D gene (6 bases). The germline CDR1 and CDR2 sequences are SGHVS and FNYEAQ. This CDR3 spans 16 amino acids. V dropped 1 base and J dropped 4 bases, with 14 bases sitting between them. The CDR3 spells CASSLGYGGANQPQHF. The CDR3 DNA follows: TGTGCCAGCAGCTTAGGATACGGGGGGGCGAATCAGCCCCAGCATTTT.

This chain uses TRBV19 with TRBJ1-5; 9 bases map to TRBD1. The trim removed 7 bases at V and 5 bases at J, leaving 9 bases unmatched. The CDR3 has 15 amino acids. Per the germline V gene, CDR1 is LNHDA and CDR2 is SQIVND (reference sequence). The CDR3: CASNPRGDRDQPQHF. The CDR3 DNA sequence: TGTGCCAGTAATCCTCGGGGGGACAGGGATCAGCCCCAGCATTTT.

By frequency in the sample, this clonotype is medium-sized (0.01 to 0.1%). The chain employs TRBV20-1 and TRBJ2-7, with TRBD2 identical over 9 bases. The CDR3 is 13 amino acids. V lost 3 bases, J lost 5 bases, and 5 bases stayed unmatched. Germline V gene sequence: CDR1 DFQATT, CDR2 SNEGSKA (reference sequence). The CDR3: CSASTGTSNEQYF. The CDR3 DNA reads TGCAGTGCTAGCACCGGGACTAGCAACGAGCAGTACTTC.

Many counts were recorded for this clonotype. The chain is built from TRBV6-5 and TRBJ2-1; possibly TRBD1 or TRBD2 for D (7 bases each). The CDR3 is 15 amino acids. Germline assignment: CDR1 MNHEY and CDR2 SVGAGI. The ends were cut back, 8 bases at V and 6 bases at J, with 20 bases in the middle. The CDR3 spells CASGGGGSPANEQFF. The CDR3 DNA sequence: TGTGCCAGCGGAGGGGGCGGGAGTCCCGCCAATGAGCAGTTCTTC.

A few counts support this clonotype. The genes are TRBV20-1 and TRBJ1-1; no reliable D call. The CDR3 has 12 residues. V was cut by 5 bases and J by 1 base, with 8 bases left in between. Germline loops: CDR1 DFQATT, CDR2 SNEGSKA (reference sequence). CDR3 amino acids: CSAPRQNTEAFF. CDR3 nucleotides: TGCAGTGCTCCCCGACAGAACACTGAAGCTTTCTTT.

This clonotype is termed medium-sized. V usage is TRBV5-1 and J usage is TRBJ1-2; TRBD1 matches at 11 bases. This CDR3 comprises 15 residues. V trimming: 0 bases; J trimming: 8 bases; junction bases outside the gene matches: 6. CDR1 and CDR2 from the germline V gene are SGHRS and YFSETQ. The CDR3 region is CASSLDGQGARGYTF. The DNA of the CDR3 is TGCGCCAGCAGCTTGGACGGACAGGGGGCTCGAGGCTACACCTTC. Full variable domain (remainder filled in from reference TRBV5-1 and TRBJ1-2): KAGVTQTPRYLIKTRGQQVTLSCSPISGHRSVSWYQQTPGQGLQFLFEYFSETQRNKGNFPGRFSGRQFSNSRSEMNVSTLELGDSALYLCASSLDGQGARGYTFGSGTRLTVV.

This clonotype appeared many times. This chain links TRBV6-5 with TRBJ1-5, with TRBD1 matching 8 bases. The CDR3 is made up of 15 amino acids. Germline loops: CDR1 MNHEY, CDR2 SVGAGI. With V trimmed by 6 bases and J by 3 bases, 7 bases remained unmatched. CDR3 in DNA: TGTGCCAGCAGCCGGACAGGGAATCCCAATCAGCCCCAGCATTTT. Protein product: CASSRTGNPNQPQHF.

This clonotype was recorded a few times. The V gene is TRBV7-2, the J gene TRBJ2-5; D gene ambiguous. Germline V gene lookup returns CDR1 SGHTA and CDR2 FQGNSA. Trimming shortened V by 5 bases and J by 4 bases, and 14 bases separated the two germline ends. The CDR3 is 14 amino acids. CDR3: CASSPPNQPETQYF. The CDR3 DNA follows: TGTGCCAGCAGCCCCCCCAATCAACCAGAGACCCAGTACTTC.

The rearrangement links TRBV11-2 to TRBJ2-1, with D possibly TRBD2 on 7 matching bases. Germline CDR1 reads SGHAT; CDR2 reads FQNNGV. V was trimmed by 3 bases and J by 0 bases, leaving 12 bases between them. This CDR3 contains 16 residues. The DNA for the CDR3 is TGTGCCAGCAGCTTCCGACGGGGGGCCTCCTACAATGAGCAGTTCTTC. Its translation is CASSFRRGASYNEQFF.

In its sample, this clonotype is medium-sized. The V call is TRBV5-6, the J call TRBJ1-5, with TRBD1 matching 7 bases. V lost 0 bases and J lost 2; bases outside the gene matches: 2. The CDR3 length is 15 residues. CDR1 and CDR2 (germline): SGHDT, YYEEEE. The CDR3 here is CASSLGGQRNQPQHF. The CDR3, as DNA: TGTGCCAGCAGCTTGGGGGGACAGCGCAATCAGCCCCAGCATTTT.